This entry lists 32 T cell receptor beta chains sequenced from one sample in a study of blood T cell repertoires in COVID-19. Method: immunoSEQ multiplex PCR; TCRdb's copy keeps in-frame clones and lacks some. Altogether roughly 310,000 clones are present, around 89% being singletons, with the ten largest covering approximately 4%. Input material: peripheral blood. The receptors originated from a woman between 45 and 65 years old with active or convalescent COVID-19.

The V and J genes are TRBV6-6 and TRBJ1-1; D not resolved. Germline V gene data show CDR1 as MNHNY and CDR2 as SVGAGI (reference sequence). V lost 5 bases to trimming and J lost 1 base, with 8 bases between them. CDR3 length: 13 residues. CDR3 sequence: CASSRTENTEAFF. As DNA, the CDR3 is TGTGCCAGCAGTCGCACAGAGAACACTGAAGCTTTCTTT.

This chain uses TRBV27 with TRBJ2-5; D is unclear. The V end was cut by 7 bases, the J end by 3 bases, with 18 bases between. The CDR3 sequence is 15 residues long. Germline CDR1 MNHEY, CDR2 SMNVEV (reference sequence). The CDR3 nucleotides are TGTGCCAGCATTTTTAGAAGCAGGAATGAAGAGACCCAGTACTTC. This codes for CASIFRSRNEETQYF.

This rearrangement joins TRBV29-1 to TRBJ2-7; D call uncertain. The V gene lost 2 bases and the J gene lost 3 bases, with 5 bases spanning the gap. The V gene's germline CDR1 is SQVTM and CDR2 ANQGSEA. This CDR3 spans 11 amino acids. As DNA, the CDR3 is TGCAGCGTTGAACACTTCTACGAGCAGTACTTC. This codes for CSVEHFYEQYF.

The rearrangement joins TRBV5-6 to TRBJ2-2; TRBD2 matches at 7 bases. Germline V gene sequence: CDR1 SGHDT, CDR2 YYEEEE. This CDR3 has 14 residues. V was clipped by 4 bases and J by 4 bases; unmatched bases: 4. The CDR3: CASSLRGTTGELFF. Here the CDR3 DNA reads TGTGCCAGCAGCCTGCGGGGGACCACCGGGGAGCTGTTTTTT.

This clone was found once. The rearrangement joins TRBV30 to TRBJ2-7, with a tentative D call TRBD1 (5 bases). Looked up from germline, CDR1 is GTSNPN and CDR2 is SVGIG (reference sequence). Trimming pared 4 bases from V and 4 bases from J, leaving 11 bases between. The CDR3 runs to 12 residues. The CDR3, as DNA: TGTGCCTGGACAGGGAAGGGGTACGAGCAGTACTTC. The encoded protein is CAWTGKGYEQYF.

The chain links TRBV6-2 or TRBV6-3 to TRBJ1-3; D uncertain. CDR1 and CDR2 (germline): MNHEY, SVGEGT. Deletions cut 6 bases from V and 0 bases from J, with 15 bases between. The CDR3 has 16 residues. The CDR3 sequence is CASSYFRLSSGNTIYF. DNA of the CDR3: TGTGCCAGCAGCTATTTTCGTTTGAGCTCTGGAAACACCATATATTTT.

Here the CDR3 reads CASSQDGRSKHTDTQYF. The CDR3 coding sequence is TGTGCCAGCAGCCAAGATGGTAGGAGTAAACACACAGATACGCAGTATTTT. This chain connects TRBV4-2 to TRBJ2-3; unclear D gene. V was clipped by 0 bases and J by 2 bases, with 15 bases between them. This CDR3 contains 17 residues. Per the germline V gene, CDR1 is LGHNA and CDR2 is YNFKEQ.

This clone was picked up one time. This chain joins TRBV9 and TRBJ2-1; 10 bases agree with TRBD1. The V segment lost 0 bases and the J segment 8 bases; nucleotides outside the gene matches: 8. CDR1 and CDR2 (germline): SGDLS, YYNGEE. The CDR3 runs 16 residues. The CDR3 reads CASSVEGTGEVDEQFF. The CDR3 coding sequence is TGTGCCAGCAGCGTAGAAGGGACAGGGGAAGTGGATGAGCAGTTCTTC.

The gene calls are TRBV6-5 and TRBJ2-3; 10 positions match TRBD2. The V gene's germline CDR1 is MNHEY and CDR2 SVGAGI. V gave up 2 bases and J gave up 2 bases; unmatched junction bases: 4. The CDR3 is 16 residues long. CDR3 region: CASSYGAGGVTDTQYF. The CDR3 coding sequence is TGTGCCAGCAGTTACGGAGCGGGGGGGGTCACAGATACGCAGTATTTT.

The chain employs TRBV28 and TRBJ2-2; no clear D gene. The CDR3 consists of 16 residues. Trimming left V 1 base short and J 3 bases short, with 12 bases between. The germline CDR1 and CDR2 sequences are MDHEN and SYDVKM. The CDR3 sequence is CASSLYARLDTGELFF. The DNA for the CDR3 is TGTGCCAGCAGTTTATACGCTCGACTTGACACCGGGGAGCTGTTTTTT.

This rearrangement joins TRBV13 to TRBJ2-3, with D possibly being TRBD2 (6 bases). CDR1 is PRHDT and CDR2 is FYEKMQ in the germline V gene (reference sequence). Between the trimmed V and J ends, which lost 4 bases and 0 bases, there was a span of 11 bases. This CDR3 is built from 15 residues. CDR3 DNA: TGTGCCAGCAGCTGGGACTTTTCTAGCACAGATACGCAGTATTTT. This encodes CASSWDFSSTDTQYF. The full variable domain, completed using reference TRBV13 and TRBJ2-3, is AAGVIQSPRHLIKEKRETATLKCYPIPRHDTVYWYQQGPGQDPQFLISFYEKMQSDKGSIPDRFSAQQFSDYHSELNMSSLELGDSALYFCASSWDFSSTDTQYFGPGTRLTVL.

The chain recombines TRBV28 with TRBJ1-5, with 7 bases aligning to TRBD1. The V gene's germline CDR1 is MDHEN and CDR2 SYDVKM. V lost 5 bases and J lost 1; bases outside the gene matches: 11. The CDR3 has 17 amino acids. Written as DNA, the CDR3 is TGTGCCAGCAGTACTCGACAGGGCCAATGGAGCAATCAGCCCCAGCATTTT. Translating it yields CASSTRQGQWSNQPQHF.

This chain connects TRBV4-2 to TRBJ1-3; D uncertain. The CDR3 runs 16 residues. V lost 1 base, J lost 0 bases, and 10 bases lay in between. CDR1 and CDR2 from the germline V gene are LGHNA and YNFKEQ. For the CDR3, the DNA is TGTGCCAGCAGCCAAGGCGGGTACCTCTCTGGAAACACCATATATTTT. Its translation: CASSQGGYLSGNTIYF.

The chain carries TRBV4-2 and TRBJ1-1; D may be TRBD1 (5 bases). CDR3 length: 14 amino acids. The germline V gene has CDR1 LGHNA and CDR2 YNFKEQ. With 4 bases removed from V and 2 bases from J, the gap between germline ends came to 11 bases. The CDR3 bases are TGTGCCAGCAGCCTATACGACAGTAACACTGAAGCTTTCTTT. This sequence encodes CASSLYDSNTEAFF.

The V and J genes are TRBV29-1 and TRBJ1-1, with D perhaps matching TRBD1 (5 bases). Germline CDR1 SQVTM, CDR2 ANQGSEA. The CDR3 totals 12 residues. The V and J ends lost 4 bases and 4 bases respectively, with 10 bases between them. CDR3 sequence (DNA): TGCAGCGTTGCTAGTACAGGCACTGAAGCTTTCTTT. Translating gives CSVASTGTEAFF.

V and J are TRBV7-2 and TRBJ1-1; TRBD1 might be the D (6 bases). The CDR3 is made up of 12 amino acids. The V gene's germline CDR1 is SGHTA and CDR2 FQGNSA. The V and J ends lost 3 bases and 7 bases respectively, with 9 bases between them. DNA of the CDR3: TGTGCCAGCAGCTTCGGACAGCTTGAAGCTTTCTTT. Translated: CASSFGQLEAFF. Supplemented by reference TRBV7-2 and TRBJ1-1, the full variable domain reads GAGVSQSPSNKVTEKGKDVELRCDPISGHTALYWYRQSLGQGLEFLIYFQGNSAPDKSGLPSDRFSAERTGGSVSTLTIQRTQQEDSAVYLCASSFGQLEAFFGQGTRLTVV.

In this sample, this clone turned up a few times. This sequence joins TRBV28 and TRBJ2-7, with 7 bases matching TRBD1. The CDR3 contains 14 residues. Germline-derived CDR1 and CDR2 are MDHEN and SYDVKM. Trimming at V came to 6 bases and at J to 2 bases, leaving 7 bases not matched to a gene. This chain's CDR3 is CASRSTGTAYEQYF. As DNA, the CDR3 is TGTGCCAGCAGGAGCACCGGGACAGCCTACGAGCAGTACTTC.

The chain links TRBV28 to TRBJ2-3; D is undetermined. This CDR3 has 12 amino acids. V was cut by 4 bases and J by 10 bases, with 12 bases left in between. Germline loops: CDR1 MDHEN, CDR2 SYDVKM. As DNA, the CDR3 is TGTGCCAGCAGTTCCCAACGGTTACCGCAGTATTTT. Encoded protein: CASSSQRLPQYF.

This chain links TRBV6-2 or TRBV6-3 with TRBJ2-7; 10 bases map to TRBD1. Germline V CDR1 and CDR2: MNHEY, SVGEGT. The CDR3 covers 15 residues. V trimming: 2 bases; J trimming: 6 bases; junction bases outside the gene matches: 7. CDR3 in DNA: TGTGCCAGCAGTTACCCTTGGGACAGGGGAGGCGAGCAGTACTTC. It is translated as CASSYPWDRGGEQYF.

The V gene is TRBV7-9, the J gene TRBJ2-3; TRBD2 is a possible D gene (6 bases). The V end lost 4 bases, the J end lost 6 bases, and 11 bases lay between the germline ends. This CDR3 spans 13 amino acids. The V gene's germline CDR1 is SEHNR and CDR2 FQNEAQ (reference sequence). CDR3 region: CASSSGTLDTQYF. For the CDR3, the DNA is TGTGCCAGCAGCTCCGGGACTTTGGATACGCAGTATTTT.

This chain uses TRBV5-1 with TRBJ2-1; 8 bases map to TRBD2. CDR1 SGHRS and CDR2 YFSETQ come from the germline V gene. With V trimmed by 3 bases and J by 6 bases, 5 bases remained unmatched. The CDR3 is 14 residues long. The CDR3 coding sequence is TGCGCCAGCAGCTCCGGACTAGCTACCAATGAGCAGTTCTTC. Encoded protein: CASSSGLATNEQFF.

The V gene is TRBV6-5, the J gene TRBJ2-2; no clear D gene. Germline V gives CDR1 MNHEY, CDR2 SVGAGI. Trimming took off 8 bases at V and 0 bases at J, with 7 bases between the two ends. This CDR3 has 13 amino acids. In nucleotides, the CDR3 is TGTGCCAGCGGCAATACGAACACCGGGGAGCTGTTTTTT. It yields the protein CASGNTNTGELFF.

This chain's CDR3 is CASSFPSSGRYDEQYF. In DNA form, the CDR3 reads TGCGCCAGCAGCTTCCCAAGTAGCGGGAGGTACGACGAGCAGTACTTC. The chain has TRBV5-1 and TRBJ2-7; 10 nucleotides agree with TRBD2. Trimming cost V 2 bases and J 5 bases; bases outside gene matches: 10. CDR1 and CDR2 from the germline V gene are SGHRS and YFSETQ. The CDR3 has 16 residues.

This clone was seen more than once but under ten times. One end of the junction is discordant with germline, which a read error may explain. The chain carries TRBV20-1 and TRBJ2-1; 8 nucleotides agree with TRBD2. The CDR3 contains 11 residues. Germline CDR1 DFQATT, CDR2 SNEGSKA (reference sequence). The CDR3 sequence is CSATEAGEDVF. CDR3 bases: TGCAGTGCTACAGAAGCGGGAGAAGATGTCTTC.

V and J are TRBV24-1 and TRBJ2-5, with D maybe TRBD1 (5 bases). Germline CDR1 KGHDR, CDR2 SFDVKD. V gave up 5 bases and J gave up 5 bases, with 5 bases separating them. The CDR3 is 11 amino acids. The CDR3 region is CATSAGETQYF. In nucleotides, the CDR3 is TGTGCCACCAGTGCAGGGGAGACCCAGTACTTC.

The chain employs TRBV11-2 and TRBJ2-1; unclear D gene. CDR3 size: 13 residues. Trimming cost V 3 bases and J 6 bases, with 9 bases left between them. Germline V CDR1 and CDR2: SGHAT, FQNNGV. The CDR3 here is CASSLVLANEQFF. The CDR3 nucleotides are TGTGCCAGCAGCTTGGTTTTAGCCAATGAGCAGTTCTTC.

A remark on this clone: At one of its ends the junction is not consistent with the germline gene, which may arise from a read error. J is TRBJ2-7 and V is TRBV12-3 or TRBV12-4, with D possibly TRBD1 on 7 matching bases. This CDR3 has 11 residues. CDR3 in DNA: TGTGCCAGTTCCAGGGGGGACGAGGAGTACTTC. Its protein is CASSRGDEEYF.

V is TRBV6-1 and J is TRBJ1-6, with D perhaps matching TRBD1 (5 bases). V was clipped by 3 bases and J by 6 bases, with 12 bases between them. CDR1 and CDR2 (germline): MNHNS, SASEGT. The CDR3 is 15 amino acids. The CDR3 DNA follows: TGTGCCAGCAGTGAGGTTATGCAGGGTAATTCACCCCTCCACTTT. Amino acid sequence: CASSEVMQGNSPLHF.

The chain carries TRBV7-2 and TRBJ2-6; 7 bases match TRBD1. This CDR3 contains 17 residues. V was pared by 2 bases and J by 3 bases, with 7 bases of the junction left unmatched. Germline CDR1 reads SGHTA; CDR2 reads FQGNSA. CDR3 bases: TGTGCCAGCAGCTTAAGAGGGGGCGAATTTGGGGCCAACGTCCTGACTTTC. As protein: CASSLRGGEFGANVLTF.

Of note for this clone: Other DNA sequences in this sample translate to the same CDR3. V usage is TRBV6-6 and J usage is TRBJ1-5, with TRBD1 as a possible D gene (5 bases). CDR3 length equals 14 residues. Between the trimmed V and J ends, which lost 0 bases and 4 bases, there was a span of 7 bases. The V gene's germline CDR1 is MNHNY and CDR2 SVGAGI (reference sequence). The CDR3 DNA follows: TGTGCCAGCAGTTACTCCGGGGGTAATCAGCCCCAGCATTTT. Amino acids: CASSYSGGNQPQHF.

This sequence joins TRBV6-2 or TRBV6-3 and TRBJ1-1, with no clear D. Looked up from germline, CDR1 is MNHEY and CDR2 is SVGEGT. The germline V and J ends were trimmed by 2 bases and 6 bases, with 10 bases remaining between them. The CDR3 covers 13 residues. The CDR3 bases are TGTGCCAGCAGTTACATTGAGAGAGCTGAAGCTTTCTTT. It encodes CASSYIERAEAFF.

This rearrangement joins TRBV28 to TRBJ2-3; the D gene is possibly TRBD2 (6 bases). Germline CDR1 and CDR2: MDHEN and SYDVKM. This CDR3 contains 17 residues. The germline V and J ends were trimmed by 3 bases and 0 bases, with 16 bases remaining between them. This CDR3 reads CASSFNDFGGSTDTQYF. The CDR3 nucleotides read TGTGCCAGCAGTTTCAATGATTTCGGGGGTAGCACAGATACGCAGTATTTT.